One sample yielded the 21 T cell receptor beta chains listed below, sequenced in a study of cytomegalovirus exposure and HLA in healthy donors. PCR involved 60 Vbeta and 13 Jbeta primers. TCRdb's table, derived via immunoSEQ multiplex PCR, lists solely in-frame clones and lacks some. This table has over 90,000 clones, approximately 72% appearing once. The sequenced material came from PBMCs. The source of these receptors is a female donor in good health and CMV-seropositive.

The chain uses TRBV10-3 and TRBJ1-2; perhaps TRBD1 as D (5 bases). CDR1 is ENHRY, CDR2 SYGVKD, per germline. CDR3 size: 16 residues. Trimming shortened V by 2 bases and J by 2 bases, and 15 bases separated the two germline ends. As DNA, the CDR3 is TGTGCCATCAGTGAGCCTCCGACAGCGCTAAACTATGGCTACACCTTC. It is translated as CAISEPPTALNYGYTF.

The chain joins TRBV28 to TRBJ1-5, with no clear D. The CDR3 runs to 13 residues. V lost 7 bases and J lost 7, with 14 bases in between. Germline V CDR1 and CDR2: MDHEN, SYDVKM. In nucleotides, the CDR3 is TGTGCCAGCAAACCCCCCACCCGGCAGCCCCAGCATTTT. It encodes CASKPPTRQPQHF.

Concerning this clone: A junction boundary mismatches the germline segment, possibly from a read error. This chain joins TRBV7-7 and TRBJ2-5; TRBD2 is a possible D gene (6 bases). Germline CDR1 SSHAT, CDR2 FNYEAQ (reference sequence). The CDR3 is 17 amino acids. CDR3 sequence: CASSLGFGGQAQETQYF. Written as DNA, the CDR3 is TGTGCTAGCAGCTTGGGTTTTGGAGGGCAGGCTCAAGAGACCCAGTACTTC. Full variable domain (rest looked up from reference TRBV7-7 and TRBJ2-5): GAGVSQSPRYKVTKRGQDVTLRCDPISSHATLYWYQQALGQGPEFLTYFNYEAQPDKSGLPSDRFSAERPEGSISTLTIQRTEQRDSAMYRCASSLGFGGQAQETQYFGPGTRLLVL.

Points on this clone: A read error may account for a junction end that differs from germline. This rearrangement joins TRBV9 to TRBJ2-5; perhaps TRBD1 as D (5 bases). CDR1 and CDR2 from the germline V gene are SGDLS and YYNGEE. CDR3 length: 14 amino acids. The CDR3 nucleotides read TGTGCCAGCAGCCCCCGACAGTCACAAGATACCCAGTACTTC. It is translated as CASSPRQSQDTQYF.

This clone was seen a few times. The CDR3 DNA is TGTGCCTGGGCCCAGCGGTCGGCAGATACGCAGTATTTT. It encodes CAWAQRSADTQYF. The rearrangement links TRBV30 to TRBJ2-3; weak D call: TRBD2 (5 bases). The germline gives CDR1 GTSNPN, CDR2 SVGIG (reference sequence). CDR3 length: 13 residues. V was clipped by 5 bases and J by 4 bases, with 13 bases between them.

This chain connects TRBV4-3 to TRBJ2-2; 7 bases fit TRBD1. The CDR3 has 16 amino acids. Germline CDR1 and CDR2: LGHNA and YSLEER. After removal of 0 bases from V and 5 bases from J, the junction contained 6 bases not matched to a gene. The CDR3 bases are TGCGCCAGCAGCCAAGATCAGGACAGGTCGACCGGGGAGCTGTTTTTT. Translating gives CASSQDQDRSTGELFF.

This sequence joins TRBV29-1 and TRBJ1-4; D is perhaps TRBD1 (6 bases). V lost 5 bases and J 0 bases, leaving 10 bases between the germline ends. CDR3 length: 14 residues. Germline V CDR1 and CDR2: SQVTM, ANQGSEA. The CDR3 nucleotides are TGCAGCGTTCGCGGACAGTCAACTAATGAAAAACTGTTTTTT. Amino acid sequence: CSVRGQSTNEKLFF.

The chain combines TRBV28 with TRBJ1-2; tentatively, D is TRBD1 (5 bases). V gave up 7 bases and J gave up 2 bases, with 17 bases separating them. Per germline, CDR1 MDHEN and CDR2 SYDVKM. The CDR3 contains 15 residues. In nucleotides, the CDR3 is TGTGCCAGCACGCCCCGACAGTCCGGGAACTATGGCTACACCTTC. It specifies CASTPRQSGNYGYTF.

J is TRBJ1-2 and V is TRBV10-3; a possible D gene is TRBD1 (5 bases). CDR3 length: 13 amino acids. V was shortened by 7 bases and J by 6 bases, with 15 bases between the two germline ends. Germline CDR1 ENHRY, CDR2 SYGVKD. CDR3 in DNA: TGTGCCATCACCTCGGGGAGGGGAGATGGCTACACCTTC. This translates into CAITSGRGDGYTF.

The chain joins TRBV4-3 to TRBJ2-1; 10 positions agree with TRBD1. V gave up 0 bases and J gave up 7 bases; unmatched junction bases: 6. This CDR3 spans 16 amino acids. Germline assignment: CDR1 LGHNA and CDR2 YSLEER. The CDR3 DNA reads TGCGCCAGCAGCCAAGAGACGGGGACAGGGGCGAATGAGCAGTTCTTC. As protein: CASSQETGTGANEQFF.

This clone was seen once. The chain uses TRBV7-3 and TRBJ2-1, with D possibly being TRBD1 (5 bases). From germline, CDR1 is SGHTA and CDR2 FQGTGA. The CDR3 has 16 residues. V was trimmed by 5 bases and J by 0 bases, leaving 14 bases between them. The CDR3 DNA is TGTGCCAGCAGCCCCGGACGACAGAGCTCCTACAATGAGCAGTTCTTC. Translation gives CASSPGRQSSYNEQFF.

With respect to this clone: One end of the junction is discordant with germline, which a read error may explain. Other DNA sequences in the sample encode the same CDR3. The CDR3 loop is CASSGELNTEAFF. The CDR3 nucleotides read TGTGCCAGCAGCGGGGAGTTGAACACTGAGGCTTTCTTT. The chain recombines TRBV9 with TRBJ1-1; no firm D call. The germline V gene encodes CDR1 SGDLS and CDR2 YYNGEE. The CDR3 runs 13 residues.

The chain uses TRBV15 and TRBJ1-1, with D maybe TRBD1 (5 bases). Trimming cost V 0 bases and J 4 bases, with 9 bases left between them. The CDR3 length is 14 residues. Germline-derived CDR1 and CDR2 are LNHNV and YYDKDF (reference sequence). The CDR3 region is CATSRDQGPTEAFF. DNA for the CDR3: TGTGCCACCAGCAGAGATCAGGGTCCCACTGAAGCTTTCTTT.

This clone was recorded only once. The chain recombines TRBV28 with TRBJ2-7, with 7 bases that match TRBD2. The CDR3 extends over 15 amino acids. V lost 3 bases to trimming and J lost 0 bases; unmatched junction nucleotides: 5. Per germline, CDR1 MDHEN and CDR2 SYDVKM. The CDR3 DNA reads TGTGCCAGCAGTTTTCCGGGACTAAGCTCCTACGAGCAGTACTTC. Amino acid sequence: CASSFPGLSSYEQYF.

This clone was detected once. The genes are TRBV30 and TRBJ1-1; D gene ambiguous. Trimming left V 4 bases short and J 5 bases short, with 8 bases between. Looked up from germline, CDR1 is GTSNPN and CDR2 is SVGIG (reference sequence). This CDR3 spans 11 amino acids. CDR3 nucleotides: TGTGCCTGGACGAGGGATACTGAAGCTTTCTTT. Protein sequence: CAWTRDTEAFF.

The chain carries TRBV28 and TRBJ1-1, with D possibly being TRBD1 (5 bases). Germline CDR1 MDHEN, CDR2 SYDVKM. V lost 11 bases and J lost 5, with 15 bases in between. The CDR3 runs 12 residues. The CDR3 nucleotides read TGTGCCGTCGCGGGGGGGAAAACTGAAGCTTTCTTT. Translating it yields CAVAGGKTEAFF.

The chain employs TRBV9 and TRBJ2-1, with 7 bases identical to TRBD2. The junction had 9 bases not matched to a gene; V was cut back by 4 bases and J by 5 bases. The CDR3 length is 15 residues. Germline V gene data show CDR1 as SGDLS and CDR2 as YYNGEE. CDR3 amino acids: CASSYGGSMDNEQFF. CDR3 nucleotide sequence: TGTGCCAGCAGCTACGGGGGGTCAATGGACAATGAGCAGTTCTTC.

This clone showed up just a few times. This chain links TRBV30 with TRBJ2-1, with 8 bases lining up with TRBD1. Per the germline V gene, CDR1 is GTSNPN and CDR2 is SVGIG (reference sequence). V gave up 4 bases and J gave up 6 bases; unmatched junction bases: 8. The CDR3 runs to 14 residues. CDR3 amino acids: CAWTRTGSSNEQFF. The CDR3 DNA follows: TGTGCCTGGACGAGGACAGGGAGTAGCAATGAGCAGTTCTTC.

The rearrangement links TRBV29-1 to TRBJ1-1; D perhaps matches TRBD1 (6 bases). V shed 6 bases and J shed 3 bases, with 17 bases lying between them. There are 14 residues in the CDR3. Looked up from germline, CDR1 is SQVTM and CDR2 is ANQGSEA. DNA of the CDR3: TGCAGCGTCCGCCAGTCGGGGGGGCACACTGAAGCTTTCTTT. Protein product: CSVRQSGGHTEAFF.

The chain employs TRBV10-1 and TRBJ1-1; D remains unclear. V gave up 4 bases and J gave up 4 bases, with 16 bases separating them. This CDR3 comprises 15 residues. Germline V CDR1 and CDR2: WNHNN, SYGVQD (reference sequence). The CDR3 DNA follows: TGCGCCAGCAGTGCAGGCCGGGCGGGCCCCACTGAAGCTTTCTTT. This encodes CASSAGRAGPTEAFF.

This chain connects TRBV6-1 to TRBJ2-3, with D uncertain. V was pared by 1 base and J by 4 bases, with 12 bases between. The CDR3 is 15 residues long. Germline V CDR1 and CDR2: MNHNS, SASEGT. Written as DNA, the CDR3 is TGTGCCAGCAGTGAAGTTATAGCTGCTGCAGATACGCAGTATTTT. Protein product: CASSEVIAAADTQYF.